The 17 T cell receptor beta chains reported below all come from one sample, sequenced in a study of vaccination effects on CD4 cells after COVID-19. Which antigens these TCRs recognize remains unknown. Sequencing was performed with immunoSEQ multiplex PCR; in TCRdb, only in-frame clones are kept and a portion is missing. The table lists about 72,000 clones, approximately 80% of them singletons, with approximately 2% in the top ten. Subsequent to 10 days of culture, CD4+ T cells were isolated. The sample consisted of CD4+ T cells from PBMCs cultured without peptide, taken before COVID-19 vaccination. These receptors originate from a human donor who received a COVID-19 vaccine.

The chain has TRBV6-5 and TRBJ2-2, with 10 bases lining up with TRBD1. The V gene's germline CDR1 is MNHEY and CDR2 SVGAGI. The CDR3 runs 15 residues. After removal of 4 bases from V and 8 bases from J, the junction contained 7 bases not matched to a gene. This chain's CDR3 is CASSFRTGGKGELFF. The CDR3 nucleotides read TGTGCCAGCAGTTTCCGGACAGGGGGGAAGGGGGAGCTGTTTTTT.

This chain joins TRBV9 and TRBJ2-3; 13 bases fit TRBD2. The CDR3 extends over 14 amino acids. Germline CDR1 SGDLS, CDR2 YYNGEE. Trimming removed 3 bases from V and 7 bases from J; junction bases left unmatched: 2. CDR3 sequence: CASSGTSGGYTQYF. CDR3 coding DNA: TGTGCCAGCAGCGGGACTAGCGGGGGCTATACGCAGTATTTT.

This CDR3 reads CASSTRDRDTGELFF. CDR3 DNA: TGTGCCAGCAGCACCCGGGACAGGGACACCGGGGAGCTGTTTTTT. The chain is built from TRBV5-4 and TRBJ2-2; TRBD1 matches at 9 bases. Germline V lookup: CDR1 SGHNT, CDR2 YYREEE (reference sequence). This CDR3 is built from 15 residues. The V and J ends lost 4 bases and 3 bases, in that order; junction bases with no gene match: 4.

This sequence joins TRBV18 and TRBJ1-5, with D unclear. Germline loops: CDR1 KGHSH, CDR2 LQKENI. V shed 3 bases and J shed 5 bases, with 8 bases lying between them. This CDR3 has 13 residues. The CDR3 coding sequence is TGTGCCAGCTCACCCTCCATTGATCAGCCCCAGCATTTT. Translated, it gives CASSPSIDQPQHF.

The chain combines TRBV3-1 (or the pseudogene TRBV3-2) with TRBJ1-4; D gene unclear. The V end was cut by 4 bases, the J end by 0 bases, with 18 bases between. This CDR3 has 18 residues. Germline V CDR1 and CDR2: LGHDT, YNNKEL (reference sequence). CDR3 protein: CASSRGLVVGATNEKLFF. In DNA form, the CDR3 reads TGTGCCAGCAGCCGCGGGTTGGTTGTCGGCGCAACTAATGAAAAACTGTTTTTT.

The V call is TRBV6-5, the J call TRBJ1-1, with D tentatively TRBD1 (5 bases). CDR3 length equals 15 residues. V was pared by 6 bases and J by 1 base, with 15 bases between. Germline CDR1 is MNHEY and CDR2 is SVGAGI. The CDR3 region is CASRDPGGKNTEAFF. The CDR3 region has the DNA TGTGCCAGCAGGGATCCTGGGGGGAAGAACACTGAAGCTTTCTTT.

The chain uses TRBV6-6 and TRBJ2-1, with a possible D match to TRBD2 (5 bases). Trimming cost V 5 bases and J 8 bases, with 7 bases left between them. CDR3 length: 11 residues. Germline V lookup: CDR1 MNHNY, CDR2 SVGAGI (reference sequence). The CDR3 spells CASSASHEQFF. The CDR3 DNA reads TGTGCCAGCAGTGCTAGCCATGAGCAGTTCTTC.

This chain links TRBV19 with TRBJ2-5; perhaps TRBD2 as D (5 bases). Germline values: CDR1 LNHDA, CDR2 SQIVND (reference sequence). CDR3 length: 15 amino acids. Trimming shortened V by 5 bases and J by 5 bases, and 18 bases separated the two germline ends. CDR3 DNA: TGTGCCAGTAGTCCCGAGGGCAGGCCTGGTGAGACCCAGTACTTC. It codes for CASSPEGRPGETQYF.

The chain carries TRBV5-4 and TRBJ1-5, with D uncertain. The CDR3 totals 12 residues. Trimming removed 0 bases from V and 3 bases from J, with 1 base in between. Germline CDR1 is SGHNT and CDR2 is YYREEE (reference sequence). CDR3 in DNA: TGTGCCAGCAGCTTGGACAATCAGCCCCAGCATTTT. Its protein product is CASSLDNQPQHF.

The CDR3 coding sequence is TGTGCCAGCAGCTCTCCTGCTGGGGGTACGCAGTATTTT. This encodes CASSSPAGGTQYF. The rearrangement joins TRBV12-3 or TRBV12-4 to TRBJ2-3, with D possibly called TRBD1 or TRBD2 (5 bases each). CDR3 length: 13 amino acids. V dropped 6 bases and J dropped 8 bases, with 15 bases sitting between them.

The chain employs TRBV5-1 and TRBJ2-6; no firm D call. Looked up from germline, CDR1 is SGHRS and CDR2 is YFSETQ. Between the trimmed V and J ends, which lost 0 bases and 0 bases, there was a span of 7 bases. CDR3 size: 16 residues. Written as DNA, the CDR3 is TGCGCCAGCAGCTTGGAACCGCCCTCTGGGGCCAACGTCCTGACTTTC. As protein: CASSLEPPSGANVLTF.

The gene calls are TRBV5-1 and TRBJ1-4, with 8 bases identical to TRBD1. The V gene end was trimmed by 4 bases and the J gene end by 5 bases; junction bases not matched to a gene: 4. Germline CDR1 and CDR2: SGHRS and YFSETQ. This CDR3 is 14 amino acids long. CDR3 nucleotide sequence: TGCGCCAGCAGCCTTCAGGGGGCAAATGAAAAACTGTTTTTT. Protein: CASSLQGANEKLFF. Looking up the rest from reference TRBV5-1 and TRBJ1-4 gives the full variable domain: KAGVTQTPRYLIKTRGQQVTLSCSPISGHRSVSWYQQTPGQGLQFLFEYFSETQRNKGNFPGRFSGRQFSNSRSEMNVSTLELGDSALYLCASSLQGANEKLFFGSGTQLSVL.

This clone was observed a single time. The chain's CDR3 is CASTTRDGGHGYGYTF. CDR3 sequence (DNA): TGTGCCAGCACCACAAGAGATGGGGGGCATGGCTATGGCTACACCTTC. The V gene is TRBV21-1, the J gene TRBJ1-2. TRBV21-1 is designated a pseudogene. The CDR3 has 16 residues.

In this sample, this clone turned up once. V and J are TRBV11-3 and TRBJ2-3; weak D call: TRBD1 (5 bases). The CDR3 spans 14 residues. Germline loops: CDR1 SGHNT, CDR2 YENEEA. The V and J ends lost 1 base and 2 bases respectively, with 7 bases between them. DNA of the CDR3: TGTGCCAGCAGCTTAGGGGGCCTCACAGATACGCAGTATTTT. As protein: CASSLGGLTDTQYF.

The chain couples TRBV5-1 to TRBJ2-5, with 8 positions matching TRBD2. V lost 4 bases and J lost 1; bases outside the gene matches: 9. There are 16 residues in the CDR3. CDR1 and CDR2 (germline): SGHRS, YFSETQ. The CDR3 loop is CASSPGRAGGQETQYF. CDR3 bases: TGCGCCAGCAGCCCCGGAAGGGCGGGGGGCCAAGAGACCCAGTACTTC.

The chain combines TRBV5-1 with TRBJ1-2; maybe TRBD1 (5 bases). Looked up from germline, CDR1 is SGHRS and CDR2 is YFSETQ. Trimming removed 2 bases from V and 8 bases from J, with 16 bases in between. This CDR3 has 14 residues. The CDR3 spells CASSFGGSGDGYTF. The CDR3 bases are TGCGCCAGCAGCTTTGGCGGATCCGGGGACGGCTACACCTTC.

V is TRBV25-1 and J is TRBJ1-3; 10 nucleotides match TRBD1. V shed 4 bases and J 7 bases; nucleotides not matched to a gene: 7. CDR3 length: 15 residues. Germline lookup yields CDR1 MGHDK and CDR2 SYGVNS. The CDR3 nucleotides are TGTGCCAGCAGTGCTAGACAGGGGGCGCGGAACACCATATATTTT. Its translation is CASSARQGARNTIYF.